This T cell receptor (beta chain) originates from a study of breast tumors, draining lymph nodes, adjacent tissues (dated by TCRdb to 2016 to 2017). A note on the overall study: In breast cancer patients, the study compared the TCR beta repertoires of tumor, adjacent nontumor tissue and axillary lymph nodes. In human breast cancer, the study set out to evaluate how tumor, surrounding tissue and draining lymph node repertoires relate to one another and whether T cells may move between these sites. The paper's findings and limits, for the study overall: The study presented the conclusion that tumor T cells originate in lymph nodes as consistent with a hypothesis, not as something directly demonstrated. Tumors showed preferential V and J gene usage, and their T-cell repertoire diversity fell below that of lymph nodes yet above that of nontumor tissue. Tumor and nontumor tissue repertoires were significantly more similar in luminal-like than in basal-like breast cancer. The data were considered consistent with the idea that most tumor T cells come from the lymph node and then expand in tumor tissue.

Sequenced using an Illumina HiSeq 2000. TCR beta chain libraries were generated by multiplex PCR amplification. The amplified TCR beta chain products were analyzed by high-throughput sequencing. TCRdb reworked the public reads: Q25 trimming with fastp, MiXCR clone assembly, productive beta chains retained. Rows are unified per CDR3 protein, each entry keeping the most common DNA and genes. For this sample the table gives about 140,000 distinct CDR3 sequences, of which approximately 20% were detected only once. The ten largest account for roughly 2.7% of the sample. Lymph node samples came from the axillary draining lymph nodes of breast cancer patients. CDR1 is given as SGHTA and CDR2 as FQGNSA, both from the germline V gene. The CDR3 sequence holds 13 residues, the cysteine and phenylalanine included. CDR3 DNA is the only sequence kept; it has 39 bases, read in frame from the first base. The table lists this clonotype with a few counts. Its antigen has not been determined. Just one base apart from a much larger clone, this may be a read error.

The sequenced sample consisted of axillary lymph node tissue. The chain uses TRBV7-2 and TRBJ2-5; TRBD2 is perhaps the D gene, given 6 matching bases. The clonotype comes from a female donor with breast cancer. Some clones in this sample may be carry-over from other donors' samples. The nucleotide sequence is given as TGTGCCAGCACCCTCGCGAGGAGGGAGATCCAGTACTTC. This translates into CASTLARREIQYF.